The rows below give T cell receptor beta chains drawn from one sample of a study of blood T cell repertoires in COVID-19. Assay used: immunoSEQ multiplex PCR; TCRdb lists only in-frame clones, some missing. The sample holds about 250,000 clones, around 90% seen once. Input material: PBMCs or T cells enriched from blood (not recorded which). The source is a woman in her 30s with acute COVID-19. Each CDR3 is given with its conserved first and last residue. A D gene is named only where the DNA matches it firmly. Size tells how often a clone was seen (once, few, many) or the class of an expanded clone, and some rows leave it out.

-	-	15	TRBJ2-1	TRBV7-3	TGTGCCAGCAGCTTTGACAGAAGCTCCTACAATGAGCAGTTCTTC	CASSFDRSSYNEQFF
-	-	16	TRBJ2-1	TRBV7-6	TGTGCCAGCAGCTTAGCGGCGGCAGGGGATTACAATGAGCAGTTCTTC	CASSLAAAGDYNEQFF
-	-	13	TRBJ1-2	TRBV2	TGTGCCAGCAGTTACAGGGTTAACTATGGCTACACCTTC	CASSYRVNYGYTF
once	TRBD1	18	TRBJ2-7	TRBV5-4	TGTGCCAGCAGCCCGGGGGCAGGGGGCACCGGTTCCCCTTACGAGCAGTACTTC	CASSPGAGGTGSPYEQYF
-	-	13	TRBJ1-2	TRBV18	TGTGCCAGCTCACCATTCACAGATTATGGCTACACCTTC	CASSPFTDYGYTF
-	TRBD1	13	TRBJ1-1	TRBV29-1	TGCAGCGTATCCCGGACAGGGGGAACTGAAGCTTTCTTT	CSVSRTGGTEAFF
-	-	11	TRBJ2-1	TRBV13	TGTGCCAGCAGCTTACGTAATGAGCAGTTCTTC	CASSLRNEQFF
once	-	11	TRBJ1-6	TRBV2	TGTGCCAGCAGTGAACGGTCACCCCTCCACTTT	CASSERSPLHF
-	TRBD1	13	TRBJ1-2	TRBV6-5	TGTGCCAGCACCCTGACAGGGGGGTATGGCTACACCTTC	CASTLTGGYGYTF
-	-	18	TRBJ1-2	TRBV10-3	TGTGCCATCAGTGAGTCGATAGGCGGAGGACGCCGAGAGGATGGCTACACCTTC	CAISESIGGGRREDGYTF
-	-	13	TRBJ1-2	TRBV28	TGTGCCAGCAGTATAGGACACCGCTATGGCTACACCTTC	CASSIGHRYGYTF
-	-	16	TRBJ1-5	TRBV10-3	TGTGCCATCAGTGAGTCGAGGGACACAGGGAATCAGCCCCAGCATTTT	CAISESRDTGNQPQHF
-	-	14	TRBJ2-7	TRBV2	TGTGCCAGCGTCCCGGGACAATGGGATTACGAGCAGTACTTC	CASVPGQWDYEQYF
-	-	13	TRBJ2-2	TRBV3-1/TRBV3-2	TGTGCCAGCAGCCAAGATTCTCCCGGGGAGCTGTTTTTT	CASSQDSPGELFF
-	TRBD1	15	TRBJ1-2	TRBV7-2	TGTGCCAGCAGCTTAGAGTCTTCCGGACAGGCGTCATACACCTTC	CASSLESSGQASYTF
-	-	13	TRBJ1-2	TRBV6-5	TGTGCCAGCAGCCCCAGGGCCGACTATGGCTACACCTTC	CASSPRADYGYTF
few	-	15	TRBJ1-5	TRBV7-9	TGTGCCAGCAGCTCCCCGGACAGAAGCAATCAGCCCCAGCATTTT	CASSSPDRSNQPQHF
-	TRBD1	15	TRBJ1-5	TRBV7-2	TGTGCCAGCAGCTTAGGGACAGGGCTTGGTCAGCCCCAGCATTTT	CASSLGTGLGQPQHF
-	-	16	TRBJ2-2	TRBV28	TGTGCCAGCAGTTCCGGATCGGAGGGGGCCACCGGGGAGCTGTTTTTT	CASSSGSEGATGELFF
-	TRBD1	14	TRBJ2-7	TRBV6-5	TGTGCCAGCAGCCCCCCCGGGACAGACTACGAGCAGTACTTC	CASSPPGTDYEQYF
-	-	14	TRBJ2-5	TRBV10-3	TGTGCCATCAGTGAGTTTGGCAGGGCCGAGACCCAGTACTTC	CAISEFGRAETQYF
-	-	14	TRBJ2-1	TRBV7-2	TGTGCCAGCAGCTTAGATTCCACCTACAATGAGCAGTTCTTC	CASSLDSTYNEQFF
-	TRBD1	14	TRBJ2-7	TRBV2	TGTGCCAGCAGGGCCGGGACAGGGTTCGGTGAGCAGTACTTC	CASRAGTGFGEQYF
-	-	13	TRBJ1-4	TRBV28	TGTGCCAGCAGGACAGGTAGACGTGAAAAACTGTTTTTT	CASRTGRREKLFF
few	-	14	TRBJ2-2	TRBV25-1	TGTGCCAGCAAGGGGTGGAGGGTGGCCGGGGAGCTGTTTTTT	CASKGWRVAGELFF
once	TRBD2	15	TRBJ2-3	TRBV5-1	TGCGCCAGCAGCGCCTCTAGCGGGGGTTGGGATACGCAGTATTTT	CASSASSGGWDTQYF
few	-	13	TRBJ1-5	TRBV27	TGTGCCAGCAGCCCGACAGGCAATCAGCCCCAGCATTTT	CASSPTGNQPQHF
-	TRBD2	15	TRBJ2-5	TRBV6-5	TGTGCCAGCAGTTATCTAGCGGGGGGACAAGAGACCCAGTACTTC	CASSYLAGGQETQYF
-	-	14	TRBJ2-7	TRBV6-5	TGTGCCAGCAGAGCGCCTAGCGCCGCCTACGAGCAGTACTTC	CASRAPSAAYEQYF
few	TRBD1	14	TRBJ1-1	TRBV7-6	TGTGCCAGCAGCCTTCCGGGACAGACCTACGAAGCTTTCTTT	CASSLPGQTYEAFF
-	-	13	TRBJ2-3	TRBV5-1	TGCGCCAGCAGCTTGCGGGGCACAGATACGCAGTATTTT	CASSLRGTDTQYF
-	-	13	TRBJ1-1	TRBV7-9	TGTGCCAGCAGCTTAGCTGGGGCTGCGGAAGCTTTCTTT	CASSLAGAAEAFF
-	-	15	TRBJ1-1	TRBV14	TGTGCCAGCAGCCAAGATCCGGGGGTTGGCACTGAAGCTTTCTTT	CASSQDPGVGTEAFF
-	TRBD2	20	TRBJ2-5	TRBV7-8	TGTGCCAGCAGCTTGAATAGGGGACTAGCGGGGGGAGAAAACCAAGAGACCCAGTACTTC	CASSLNRGLAGGENQETQYF
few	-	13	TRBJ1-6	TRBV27	TGTGCCAGCAGCCCAGGGGTTTCCTCACCCCTCCACTTT	CASSPGVSSPLHF
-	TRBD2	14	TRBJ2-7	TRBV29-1	TGCAGCGTTGCAACTGGACTAGCGCTATACGAGCAGTACTTC	CSVATGLALYEQYF
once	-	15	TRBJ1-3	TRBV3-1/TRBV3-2	TGTGCCAGCAGCCAAGGACAGGTCTCTGGAAACACCATATATTTT	CASSQGQVSGNTIYF
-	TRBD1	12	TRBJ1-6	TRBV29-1	TGCAGCGTTGGCGCAGGGGGTGGACCCCTCCACTTT	CSVGAGGGPLHF
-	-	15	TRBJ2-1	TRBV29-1	TGCAGCGTTGAAGCAGGGGCCGGGGGGTTCGATGAGCAGTTCTTC	CSVEAGAGGFDEQFF
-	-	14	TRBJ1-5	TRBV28	TGTGCCAGCAGAGCAGAGGGTGCCGCTCAGCCCCAGCATTTT	CASRAEGAAQPQHF
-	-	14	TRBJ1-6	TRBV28	TGTGCCAGCGGACCATTTAGGGGGGGCTCACCCCTCCACTTT	CASGPFRGGSPLHF